Shown below are 8 T cell receptor beta chains from a single sample sequenced in a study of CD8 T cells in Susac syndrome. The authors reverse transcribed 0.5 to 1 ug RNA with random hexamers. From the immunoSEQ multiplex PCR reads, TCRdb called clonotypes with MiXCR, one entry per CDR3 protein. The table includes some 180,000 distinct CDR3 sequences, approximately 93% detected once. The sequencing input was CD4+ T cells from PBMCs. The source is a human donor in good health.

J is TRBJ1-2 and V is TRBV20-1; TRBD1 agrees at 7 bases. From germline, CDR1 is DFQATT and CDR2 SNEGSKA (reference sequence). After removal of 3 bases from V and 3 bases from J, the junction contained 7 bases not matched to a gene. The CDR3 spans 14 residues. The CDR3 reads CSASGDRVDYGYTF. For the CDR3, the DNA is TGCAGTGCTAGCGGTGACAGGGTGGACTATGGCTACACCTTC.

The chain has TRBV7-9 and TRBJ1-1; D unresolved. V dropped 1 base and J dropped 0 bases, with 12 bases sitting between them. The CDR3 extends over 16 amino acids. CDR1 is SEHNR, CDR2 FQNEAQ, per germline (reference sequence). The CDR3 DNA is TGTGCCAGCAGCTTAGGCGTGGTGGCCTTGAACACTGAAGCTTTCTTT. Residues: CASSLGVVALNTEAFF.

The rearrangement links TRBV4-3 to TRBJ2-3, with TRBD2 matching 10 bases. Unmatched junction bases numbered 8, after V lost 4 bases and J lost 4 bases. This CDR3 is built from 16 residues. CDR1 is LGHNA, CDR2 YSLEER, per germline. The CDR3 loop is CASSPTAGGGADTQYF. CDR3 coding DNA: TGCGCCAGCAGCCCCACAGCGGGGGGGGGCGCAGATACGCAGTATTTT.

To note about this clonotype: Germline is not matched at one junction end, which may reflect a read error. This sequence joins TRBV7-7 and TRBJ2-5, with D possibly being TRBD2 (6 bases). Germline CDR1 and CDR2: SSHAT and FNYEAQ (reference sequence). There are 15 residues in the CDR3. Here the CDR3 reads CASSPGTPGGETQYF. CDR3 coding DNA: TGTGCTAGCAGCCCTGGGACTCCGGGTGGAGAGACCCAGTACTTC.

The gene calls are TRBV20-1 and TRBJ1-5, with D possibly matching TRBD1 (5 bases). V was clipped by 5 bases and J by 3 bases, with 11 bases between them. The CDR3 spans 13 residues. Germline CDR1 is DFQATT and CDR2 is SNEGSKA (reference sequence). The CDR3 coding sequence is TGCAGTGCTGCGAAGGGGACCAATCAGCCCCAGCATTTT. This gives the protein CSAAKGTNQPQHF.

This clonotype was recorded only once. The chain is built from TRBV12-3 or TRBV12-4 and TRBJ1-2, with 7 bases lining up with TRBD1. The CDR3 totals 11 residues. Losses at the gene ends were 10 bases for V and 4 bases for J; bases not matched to a gene: 3. The CDR3 nucleotides read TGTGCCACGAACAGGGGCTATGGCTACACCTTC. It codes for CATNRGYGYTF.

This chain joins TRBV7-2 and TRBJ2-7; D tentatively reads TRBD1 or TRBD2 (6 bases each). The germline gives CDR1 SGHTA, CDR2 FQGNSA. There are 14 residues in the CDR3. Trimming took off 5 bases at V and 7 bases at J, with 18 bases between the two ends. Written as DNA, the CDR3 is TGTGCCAGCAGCCTCTCTACGGGGGCGTTGGAGCAGTACGTC. Translated, it gives CASSLSTGALEQYV.

This clonotype was recorded only once. This chain links TRBV12-3 or TRBV12-4 with TRBJ2-7; 10 bases are a match to TRBD2. The J segment lost 5 bases and the V segment lost 5 bases, leaving 9 bases of the junction unmatched. The CDR3 covers 15 residues. The CDR3 sequence is CASSPERGGPHEQYF. Written as DNA, the CDR3 is TGTGCCAGCAGTCCAGAGCGGGGGGGTCCCCACGAGCAGTACTTC.